Shown below are 8 T cell receptor beta chains from a single sample sequenced in a study of blood T cell repertoires in COVID-19. Clones were read by immunoSEQ multiplex PCR, and TCRdb kept only the in-frame ones, dropping some. Of tens of thousands of clones in the sample, more than 80% are singletons; the top ten hold roughly 15%. Input material: peripheral blood. These receptor sequences come from a human donor in a cohort sampled during active COVID-19.

V gene TRBV5-1 combines with J gene TRBJ1-5, with 10 bases lining up with TRBD1. Germline trimming cut 4 bases from V and 0 bases from J; bases unmatched to any gene: 4. This CDR3 has 16 amino acids. CDR1 and CDR2 (germline): SGHRS, YFSETQ. The CDR3 coding sequence is TGCGCCAGCAGCACCGGGACAGGGGATAGCAATCAGCCCCAGCATTTT. It translates to CASSTGTGDSNQPQHF.

The sample holds a few counts of this clone. The chain recombines TRBV2 with TRBJ1-6; D call uncertain. V was trimmed by 5 bases and J by 5 bases, leaving 4 bases between them. Germline-derived CDR1 and CDR2 are SNHLY and FYNNEI. The CDR3 extends over 12 amino acids. CDR3 DNA: TGTGCCAGCAGTCAGGATAATTCACCCCTCCACTTT. Its protein is CASSQDNSPLHF.

This rearrangement joins TRBV12-3 or TRBV12-4 to TRBJ1-2; a weak D match, TRBD1 (6 bases). Trimming cost V 6 bases and J 4 bases, with 12 bases left between them. The CDR3 is made up of 13 amino acids. CDR3 coding DNA: TGTGCCAGCAGGACAGGACCGAGCTATGGCTACACCTTC. Protein sequence: CASRTGPSYGYTF.

V gene TRBV7-6 combines with J gene TRBJ2-1; a possible D gene is TRBD1 (5 bases). Germline values: CDR1 SGHVS, CDR2 FNYEAQ. CDR3 length: 13 amino acids. Trimming shortened V by 4 bases and J by 7 bases, and 11 bases separated the two germline ends. This CDR3 reads CASSSRPGNEQFF. As DNA, the CDR3 is TGTGCCAGCAGCTCTCGCCCAGGGAATGAGCAGTTCTTC.

V gene TRBV19 combines with J gene TRBJ2-3; a weak D match, TRBD2 (5 bases). The CDR3 runs to 12 residues. V lost 5 bases and J lost 6, with 9 bases in between. The germline V gene encodes CDR1 LNHDA and CDR2 SQIVND (reference sequence). The CDR3 loop is CASSRGLDTQYF. CDR3 DNA sequence: TGTGCCAGTAGTCGAGGGCTCGATACGCAGTATTTT.

V and J are TRBV28 and TRBJ1-1; 7 nucleotides agree with TRBD1. Trimming cost V 5 bases and J 8 bases; bases outside gene matches: 17. CDR3 length: 16 amino acids. CDR1 is MDHEN and CDR2 is SYDVKM in the germline V gene. CDR3 sequence (DNA): TGTGCCAGCAGTGCGGGACCGACAGGGCCAGAATTGGAAGCTTTCTTT. It specifies CASSAGPTGPELEAFF.

The CDR3 sequence is CASSIWSSGANVLTF. In nucleotides, the CDR3 is TGTGCCAGCAGCATCTGGAGCTCTGGGGCCAACGTCCTGACTTTC. The chain joins TRBV5-4 to TRBJ2-6; D unresolved. Per the germline V gene, CDR1 is SGHNT and CDR2 is YYREEE (reference sequence). This CDR3 has 15 residues. The V and J ends lost 4 bases and 0 bases respectively, with 8 bases between them.

The rearrangement uses TRBV5-1 and TRBJ2-4; 8 bases align to TRBD2. J lost 8 bases, V lost 2 bases, and 12 bases had no gene match. This CDR3 is built from 16 residues. Germline loops: CDR1 SGHRS, CDR2 YFSETQ. The CDR3 coding sequence is TGCGCCAGCAGCTTCTCCGGGACTAGGGGTGGGGACATTCAGTACTTC. Its protein is CASSFSGTRGGDIQYF.